This is a list of T cell receptor beta chains from one sample in a study of control samples from healthy donors and cancer patients. The repertoire was sequenced with immunoSEQ multiplex PCR; TCRdb's copy has only in-frame clones and lacks some. Of about 26,000 clones in the sample, 70% to 90% were seen once. The sample taken for sequencing was PBMCs. The receptors derive from an older woman with head and neck cancer. Both conserved end residues are part of each CDR3. A D gene is named only where the DNA matches it firmly. Not every row has a clone size; where given, it reads once, few, many or a size class.

J: TRBJ2-1
V: TRBV3-1/TRBV3-2
size: NA
D: TRBD2
DNA: TGTGCCAGCAGCCAAGCGGGGGGGCCGGTTAATGAGCAGTTCTTC
CDR3: CASSQAGGPVNEQFF

J: TRBJ2-5
V: TRBV3-1/TRBV3-2
size: NA
D: NA
DNA: TGTGCCAGCAGCCCCGGACCGGGAGAGACCCAGTACTTC
CDR3: CASSPGPGETQYF

J: TRBJ2-7
V: TRBV15
size: few
D: TRBD2
DNA: TGTGCCACCAGCAGTGAGGGACTAGCGGGGGGCCGTGGATTGTACGAGCAGTACTTC
CDR3: CATSSEGLAGGRGLYEQYF

J: TRBJ2-1
V: TRBV5-1
size: NA
D: TRBD1
DNA: TGCGCCAGCAGCTTGGATCAGGGGGCAGCTTACAATGAGCAGTTCTTC
CDR3: CASSLDQGAAYNEQFF

J: TRBJ1-1
V: TRBV19
size: NA
D: NA
DNA: TGTGCCAGTAGTAACCTTGCAGGTACGAACACTGAAGCTTTCTTT
CDR3: CASSNLAGTNTEAFF

J: TRBJ2-3
V: TRBV24-1
size: once
D: NA
DNA: TGTGCCACCAGTGTTTGGGACGGGGGCAGCACAGATACGCAGTATTTT
CDR3: CATSVWDGGSTDTQYF

J: TRBJ2-1
V: TRBV24-1
size: NA
D: NA
DNA: TGTGCCACCGGTCCATGCACTACGGGGCCCCATAGGACCTACAATGAGCAGTTCTTC
CDR3: CATGPCTTGPHRTYNEQFF

J: TRBJ2-1
V: TRBV7-3
size: NA
D: NA
DNA: TGTGCCAGCAGCTTAGCAGGGTCTTCCTACAATGAGCAGTTCTTC
CDR3: CASSLAGSSYNEQFF

J: TRBJ2-6
V: TRBV27
size: NA
D: NA
DNA: TGTGCCAGCAGTTTGGGGATATCTGGGGCCAACGTCCTGACTTTC
CDR3: CASSLGISGANVLTF

J: TRBJ2-7
V: TRBV7-8
size: NA
D: TRBD2
DNA: TGTGCCAGCAGCTCGGCGGGAAGCGGGGACTACGAGCAGTACTTC
CDR3: CASSSAGSGDYEQYF

J: TRBJ1-1
V: TRBV5-1
size: NA
D: TRBD1
DNA: TGCGCCAGCAGCCCGCCGGGACAGAGGAACACTGAAGCTTTCTTT
CDR3: CASSPPGQRNTEAFF

J: TRBJ2-5
V: TRBV5-4
size: NA
D: TRBD1
DNA: TGTGCCACCGCAGGGGGCCGGGAGACCCAGTACTTC
CDR3: CATAGGRETQYF

J: TRBJ2-5
V: TRBV21-1
size: NA
D: NA
DNA: TGTGCCAGCAGCAAAACTCAGGACAGCCAAGAGACCCAGTACTTC
CDR3: CASSKTQDSQETQYF

J: TRBJ2-1
V: TRBV10-1
size: NA
D: TRBD2
DNA: TGCGCCAGCGGAGGAGCGGGAGAGGGGGAGCAGTTCTTC
CDR3: CASGGAGEGEQFF

J: TRBJ2-1
V: TRBV11-3
size: NA
D: NA
DNA: TGTGCCAGCAGCCCCGGGACTGGCTACAATGAGCAGTTCTTC
CDR3: CASSPGTGYNEQFF

J: TRBJ1-2
V: TRBV6-1
size: NA
D: NA
DNA: TGTGCCAGCAGTGAAGATCCCTTAGAAGTTTATGGCTACACCTTC
CDR3: CASSEDPLEVYGYTF

J: TRBJ2-1
V: TRBV6-6
size: NA
D: NA
DNA: TGTGCCAGCAGGCGGGACAGTTACAATGAGCAGTTCTTC
CDR3: CASRRDSYNEQFF

J: TRBJ2-2
V: TRBV11-2
size: NA
D: NA
DNA: TGTGCCAGCAGCCAACTTAGGACGGACGGAGGGGGGGAGCTGTTTTTT
CDR3: CASSQLRTDGGGELFF

J: TRBJ1-1
V: TRBV6-5
size: NA
D: TRBD1
DNA: TGTGCCAGTCACAGGGGAAATGAAGCTTTCTTT
CDR3: CASHRGNEAFF

J: TRBJ2-7
V: TRBV16
size: NA
D: NA
DNA: TGTGCCAGCAGCCAATATGACAGGAACGCCTACGAGCAGTACTTC
CDR3: CASSQYDRNAYEQYF

J: TRBJ1-6
V: TRBV14
size: NA
D: NA
DNA: TGTGCCAGCAGCCAAGAGACGATCAGGGGTTCACCCCTCCACTTT
CDR3: CASSQETIRGSPLHF

J: TRBJ2-2
V: TRBV2
size: NA
D: NA
DNA: TGTGCCAGCAGTGAATGGGCAGGGAACACCGGGGAGCTGTTTTTT
CDR3: CASSEWAGNTGELFF

J: TRBJ2-1
V: TRBV9
size: NA
D: NA
DNA: TGTGCCAGCAGCGTGGGGCGGGGTAATCAGTTCTTC
CDR3: CASSVGRGNQFF

J: TRBJ2-2
V: TRBV7-2
size: NA
D: TRBD1
DNA: TGTGCCAGCAGTCACCCCCGGACAGGGAACACCGGGGAGCTGTTTTTT
CDR3: CASSHPRTGNTGELFF

J: TRBJ2-1
V: TRBV7-2
size: once
D: NA
DNA: TGTGCCAGCAGCTACCAGGTGGGGGTCAATGAGCAGTTCTTC
CDR3: CASSYQVGVNEQFF

J: TRBJ2-6
V: TRBV6-1
size: NA
D: NA
DNA: TGTGCCAGCAGTGAAGGGGCTGGGGCCAACGTCCTGACTTTC
CDR3: CASSEGAGANVLTF

J: TRBJ2-2
V: TRBV2
size: NA
D: TRBD2
DNA: TGTGCCAGCAGTAGTAGCGGGGGTAACACCGGGGAGCTGTTTTTT
CDR3: CASSSSGGNTGELFF

J: TRBJ2-7
V: TRBV18
size: NA
D: TRBD1
DNA: TGTGCCAGCTCACCATCCGGGACAGGGGGATTCTACGAGCAGTACTTC
CDR3: CASSPSGTGGFYEQYF

J: TRBJ2-7
V: TRBV6-2/TRBV6-3
size: NA
D: NA
DNA: TGTGCCAGCAGTGACGCGACAGGTACGGGGTACGAGCAGTACTTC
CDR3: CASSDATGTGYEQYF

J: TRBJ1-5
V: TRBV7-8
size: once
D: NA
DNA: TGTGCCAGCAGCTTCAACATAGGCAATCAGCCCCAGCATTTT
CDR3: CASSFNIGNQPQHF

J: TRBJ1-1
V: TRBV5-1
size: NA
D: NA
DNA: TGCGCCAGCGTCCCTGGGGAAGGAGGGAACACTGAAGCTTTCTTT
CDR3: CASVPGEGGNTEAFF

J: TRBJ1-4
V: TRBV29-1
size: NA
D: NA
DNA: TGCAGCGTTGAAGTGGGGGGAAGCCCCGCTAATGAAAAACTGTTTTTT
CDR3: CSVEVGGSPANEKLFF

J: TRBJ2-7
V: TRBV19
size: NA
D: TRBD2
DNA: TGTGCCAGTAGTATCCAGGGAGCGGGGGCCGCCTACGAGCAGTACTTC
CDR3: CASSIQGAGAAYEQYF

J: TRBJ1-5
V: TRBV4-1
size: few
D: NA
DNA: TGCGCCAGCAGCCGAGACGGACAGCCCAATCAGCCCCAGCATTTT
CDR3: CASSRDGQPNQPQHF

J: TRBJ1-1
V: TRBV7-8
size: NA
D: TRBD1
DNA: TGTGCCAGCAGCTCAATTCTGGGACAGGGGTTGTTCGCTGAAGCTTTCTTT
CDR3: CASSSILGQGLFAEAFF

J: TRBJ2-6
V: TRBV12-3/TRBV12-4
size: NA
D: NA
DNA: TGTGCCAGCAGTTTTAGTGGGGCCAACGTCCTGACTTTC
CDR3: CASSFSGANVLTF

J: TRBJ2-7
V: TRBV19
size: few
D: NA
DNA: TGTGCCAGTAGTGAAGCGACAGGTACCTACGAGCAGTACTTC
CDR3: CASSEATGTYEQYF

J: TRBJ1-2
V: TRBV4-1
size: once
D: NA
DNA: TGCGCCAGCAGCCAAGGGGGGCGGGGGCTGGCCGGGGGCTACACCTTC
CDR3: CASSQGGRGLAGGYTF

J: TRBJ1-1
V: TRBV27
size: NA
D: NA
DNA: TGTGCCAGCAGCGCTCGTGGTGAGGGTTTTGCTTTCTTT
CDR3: CASSARGEGFAFF

J: TRBJ1-2
V: TRBV19
size: NA
D: TRBD1
DNA: TGTGCCAGCGGAGGGGACGTACAGGGGGGCTACACCTTC
CDR3: CASGGDVQGGYTF

J: TRBJ1-2
V: TRBV20-1
size: NA
D: NA
DNA: TGCAGTGCTAGAGATGCGGGAGGCTACACCTTC
CDR3: CSARDAGGYTF

J: TRBJ1-4
V: TRBV12-3/TRBV12-4
size: NA
D: NA
DNA: TGTGCCAGCGGGGTTGGGGGGCTCGAAAAACTGTTTTTT
CDR3: CASGVGGLEKLFF

J: TRBJ2-1
V: TRBV6-2/TRBV6-3
size: NA
D: TRBD2
DNA: TGTGCCAGCAGCACCCCGGGCGGGAGGGTCTATGAGCAGTTCTTC
CDR3: CASSTPGGRVYEQFF

J: TRBJ2-1
V: TRBV5-1
size: once
D: TRBD2
DNA: TGCGCCAGCAGCCCGTGGACTAGCGGGGTCGGCAATGAGCAGTTCTTC
CDR3: CASSPWTSGVGNEQFF

J: TRBJ2-7
V: TRBV4-3
size: NA
D: NA
DNA: TGCGCCAGCAGCCGTGGGCTAACCTACGAGCAGTACTTC
CDR3: CASSRGLTYEQYF

J: TRBJ2-1
V: TRBV11-1
size: NA
D: NA
DNA: TGTGCCAGCAGCTTAGAACGGGTGAGATCTGAGCAGTTCTTC
CDR3: CASSLERVRSEQFF

J: TRBJ2-1
V: TRBV4-2
size: NA
D: TRBD2
DNA: TGTGCCAGCAACCTTTTAGCGGGAGAGGGTGAGCAGTTCTTC
CDR3: CASNLLAGEGEQFF

J: TRBJ2-5
V: TRBV9
size: NA
D: NA
DNA: TGTGCCAGCAGCGTAGTGGGTGGCGGCCAAGAGACCCAGTACTTC
CDR3: CASSVVGGGQETQYF

J: TRBJ1-2
V: TRBV7-3
size: NA
D: TRBD1
DNA: TGTGCCAGCAGCTTAACACAGGGACAGGGTAGTGGCTACACCTTC
CDR3: CASSLTQGQGSGYTF

J: TRBJ1-3
V: TRBV3-1/TRBV3-2
size: NA
D: NA
DNA: TGTGCCAGCAGCCAAGGGCCCGGAAACACCATATATTTT
CDR3: CASSQGPGNTIYF

J: TRBJ2-2
V: TRBV6-6
size: NA
D: TRBD2
DNA: TGTGCCACTCTCGGGAGGGCCTTAGCCGGGGAGCTGTTTTTT
CDR3: CATLGRALAGELFF

J: TRBJ2-2
V: TRBV6-2/TRBV6-3
size: NA
D: TRBD2
DNA: TGTGCCAGCAGCCCCTGGTTAGCGGGATACACCGGGGAGCTGTTTTTT
CDR3: CASSPWLAGYTGELFF

J: TRBJ2-3
V: TRBV6-5
size: NA
D: NA
DNA: TGTGCCAGCAGCACATCTTCCCCAGATACGCAGTATTTT
CDR3: CASSTSSPDTQYF

J: TRBJ2-7
V: TRBV7-9
size: NA
D: NA
DNA: TGTGCCAGCAGCTTAGAGGGGGGATTCTCCTACGAGCAGTACTTC
CDR3: CASSLEGGFSYEQYF